One sample yielded the 16 T cell receptor beta chains listed below, sequenced in a study of cytotoxic CD8 clonotypes in ibrutinib-treated CLL. Clones were read by immunoSEQ multiplex PCR, and TCRdb kept only the in-frame ones, dropping some. The sample consists of approximately 140,000 clones, 70% to 85% of them appearing once. Here the sequenced sample was PBMCs, taken after 12 months of ibrutinib treatment. These receptors all come from a human donor with chronic lymphocytic leukemia.

This rearrangement joins TRBV6-1 to TRBJ1-5; tentative D call: TRBD1 (6 bases). The CDR3 is 15 amino acids. V was trimmed by 2 bases and J by 9 bases, leaving 17 bases between them. CDR1 and CDR2 from the germline V gene are MNHNS and SASEGT. This chain's CDR3 is CASSEQGNGIPPQHF. CDR3 DNA sequence: TGTGCCAGCAGTGAACAGGGGAATGGTATTCCGCCCCAGCATTTT.

The chain couples TRBV28 to TRBJ2-7, with TRBD1 identical over 7 bases. The CDR3 extends over 13 amino acids. The V and J ends lost 5 bases and 3 bases, in that order; junction bases with no gene match: 4. From germline, CDR1 is MDHEN and CDR2 SYDVKM. CDR3 DNA: TGTGCCAGCAGTACCAACAGGGGCTACGAGCAGTACTTC. Encoded protein: CASSTNRGYEQYF.

The V call is TRBV11-2, the J call TRBJ2-5, with 9 bases lining up with TRBD1. This CDR3 region has 14 residues. Germline CDR1 SGHAT, CDR2 FQNNGV. J gave up 4 bases and V 3 bases, and 3 bases lay outside the gene matches. Here the CDR3 reads CASSFGTGRETQYF. As DNA, the CDR3 is TGTGCCAGCAGCTTTGGGACAGGGAGAGAGACCCAGTACTTC.

The chain has TRBV18 and TRBJ2-2, with 7 bases lining up with TRBD1. Trimming removed 5 bases from V and 1 base from J; junction bases left unmatched: 10. This CDR3 spans 17 amino acids. CDR1 KGHSH and CDR2 LQKENI come from the germline V gene. CDR3 residues: CASSANRDSKNTGELFF. Written as DNA, the CDR3 is TGTGCCAGCTCAGCCAACCGGGACAGCAAGAACACCGGGGAGCTGTTTTTT.

CDR3 residues: CAWSGSTIQYF. DNA for the CDR3: TGTGCCTGGAGTGGAAGTACCATTCAGTACTTC. This rearrangement joins TRBV30 to TRBJ2-4; D is ambiguous. V was trimmed by 1 base and J by 9 bases, leaving 7 bases between them. Germline V lookup: CDR1 GTSNPN, CDR2 SVGIG (reference sequence). The CDR3 is made up of 11 amino acids.

Only one count was recorded for this clone. This chain connects TRBV4-2 to TRBJ2-3, with 7 bases identical to TRBD2. CDR1 and CDR2 from the germline V gene are LGHNA and YNFKEQ. The CDR3 runs 16 residues. Losses at the gene ends were 1 base for V and 2 bases for J; bases not matched to a gene: 6. The CDR3: CASSQGVGGATDTQYF. In DNA, the CDR3 is TGTGCCAGCAGCCAAGGGGTGGGAGGGGCCACAGATACGCAGTATTTT.

This sequence joins TRBV5-1 and TRBJ1-2, with D perhaps matching TRBD1 (5 bases). This CDR3 spans 13 amino acids. Germline V gene lookup returns CDR1 SGHRS and CDR2 YFSETQ. V was shortened by 4 bases and J by 8 bases, with 15 bases between the two germline ends. The CDR3: CASSAGQLGGYTF. The CDR3 DNA reads as TGCGCCAGCAGCGCCGGACAACTAGGAGGCTACACCTTC.

This chain links TRBV19 with TRBJ1-3; D not certain. The CDR3 runs to 14 residues. With 9 bases removed from V and 0 bases from J, the gap between germline ends came to 12 bases. Per the germline V gene, CDR1 is LNHDA and CDR2 is SQIVND (reference sequence). CDR3 loop: CASRRQSSGNTIYF. The CDR3 DNA sequence: TGTGCCAGCCGTCGGCAGAGCTCTGGAAACACCATATATTTT.

This sequence joins TRBV5-1 and TRBJ1-3, with a possible D match to TRBD1 (6 bases). The CDR3 sequence is 16 residues long. V dropped 1 base and J dropped 4 bases, with 15 bases sitting between them. Germline-derived CDR1 and CDR2 are SGHRS and YFSETQ. CDR3 region: CASSLTGARFGNTIYF. CDR3 DNA sequence: TGCGCCAGCAGCTTGACGGGGGCGCGCTTCGGAAACACCATATATTTT.

The V call is TRBV15, the J call TRBJ2-7; 12 nucleotides line up with TRBD1. The CDR3 spans 15 residues. With 4 bases clipped from V and 4 bases from J, the junction kept 5 bases outside the gene matches. CDR1 and CDR2 (germline): LNHNV, YYDKDF (reference sequence). CDR3 sequence: CATSTGTGGFYEQYF. As DNA, the CDR3 is TGTGCCACCAGCACAGGGACAGGGGGCTTTTACGAGCAGTACTTC.

In regard to this clone: The junction and the germline gene differ at one end; a read error may be behind it. The J gene is TRBJ1-2, the V gene TRBV11-2, with 10 positions matching TRBD1. The CDR3 totals 14 residues. Per germline, CDR1 SGHAT and CDR2 FQNNGV. The CDR3 here is CASILTGGNYGYIF. DNA of the CDR3: TGTGCCAGCATACTGACAGGGGGCAACTATGGCTACATCTTC.

This clone was observed a few times. The chain employs TRBV11-2 and TRBJ1-5, with D hard to call. The germline V and J ends were trimmed by 5 bases and 4 bases, with 9 bases remaining between them. The CDR3 sequence is 13 residues long. Germline V gives CDR1 SGHAT, CDR2 FQNNGV. The CDR3 DNA sequence: TGTGCCAGCAGCGTAACAGAAAATCAGCCCCAGCATTTT. Its protein product is CASSVTENQPQHF.

This clone appeared once. V is TRBV6-5 and J is TRBJ2-5, with 9 bases fitting TRBD1. This CDR3 is built from 15 residues. Germline CDR1 reads MNHEY; CDR2 reads SVGAGI. J lost 1 base, V lost 4 bases, and 4 bases had no gene match. CDR3 in amino acids: CASSFRDRVQETQYF. The CDR3 DNA reads as TGTGCCAGCAGTTTCCGGGACAGGGTCCAAGAGACCCAGTACTTC.

This clone occurred a few times. The V gene is TRBV30, the J gene TRBJ1-5, with 9 nucleotides matching TRBD1. The germline V gene encodes CDR1 GTSNPN and CDR2 SVGIG (reference sequence). There are 14 residues in the CDR3. V shed 3 bases and J 1 base; nucleotides not matched to a gene: 1. DNA of the CDR3: TGTGCCTGGAGGGGGACAGGGAGCAATCAGCCCCAGCATTTT. Translation gives CAWRGTGSNQPQHF. The full variable domain, rest sourced from reference TRBV30 and TRBJ1-5, is SQTIHQWPATLVQPVGSPLSLECTVEGTSNPNLYWYRQAAGRGLQLLFYSVGIGQISSEVPQNLSASRPQDRQFILSSKKLLLSDSGFYLCAWRGTGSNQPQHFGDGTRLSIL.

The chain has TRBV12-5 and TRBJ2-7, with TRBD1 matching over 8 bases. There are 12 residues in the CDR3. V dropped 4 bases and J dropped 6; count of bases not matched to a gene: 2. Per the germline V gene, CDR1 is LGHNT and CDR2 is FRNRAP. The CDR3 DNA sequence: TGTGCTAGTGGTTCAGGGGGCGGCGAGCAGTACTTC. Translation: CASGSGGGEQYF.

This clone showed up just a few times. The chain employs TRBV13 and TRBJ1-2; D is unclear. This CDR3 comprises 16 residues. Germline CDR1 is PRHDT and CDR2 is FYEKMQ (reference sequence). Trimming pared 2 bases from V and 2 bases from J, leaving 15 bases between. CDR3 coding DNA: TGTGCCAGCAGCTTAATGAGTACAGCCACCAACTATGGCTACACCTTC. Translating gives CASSLMSTATNYGYTF.